The 27 T cell receptor beta chains reported below all come from one sample, sequenced in a study of cytomegalovirus exposure and HLA in healthy donors. Researchers ran the PCR with 60 Vbeta and 13 Jbeta primers. Some clones are missing from TCRdb's copy, which holds only in-frame ones; the method was immunoSEQ multiplex PCR. Here the sample spans some 110,000 clones, 75% to 85% being singletons. Sequencing was done on a sample of PBMCs. The receptors derive from a man aged 40-50 years in good health and CMV-seronegative.

A note on this clone: This specimen includes other DNA sequences encoding the same CDR3. V gene TRBV9 combines with J gene TRBJ2-7; TRBD1 aligns across 11 bases. Germline V gives CDR1 SGDLS, CDR2 YYNGEE. This CDR3 region has 13 residues. V was clipped by 3 bases and J by 5 bases; unmatched bases: 1. The CDR3 region has the DNA TGTGCCAGCAGCGGGACAGGGGGCCACGAGCAGTACTTC. It yields the protein CASSGTGGHEQYF.

The V gene is TRBV6-1, the J gene TRBJ2-7; TRBD1 matches 10 bases. The junction had 7 bases not matched to a gene; V was cut back by 7 bases and J by 4 bases. This CDR3 comprises 14 residues. CDR1 and CDR2 from the germline V gene are MNHNS and SASEGT. The CDR3 DNA follows: TGTGCCAGCACCCCGGGACAGGGGTTGTACGAGCAGTACTTC. It is translated as CASTPGQGLYEQYF.

This clone appeared a few times. This chain connects TRBV10-3 to TRBJ2-1; TRBD2 matches 9 bases. The CDR3 contains 14 residues. The germline V gene encodes CDR1 ENHRY and CDR2 SYGVKD. V shed 11 bases and J 7 bases; nucleotides not matched to a gene: 12. This CDR3 reads CAVRGGPMGNEQFF. The CDR3, as DNA: TGTGCCGTGCGGGGGGGCCCAATGGGGAATGAGCAGTTCTTC.

The chain recombines TRBV25-1 with TRBJ1-2; TRBD1 agrees at 7 bases. CDR1 and CDR2 from the germline V gene are MGHDK and SYGVNS. V lost 7 bases to trimming and J lost 2 bases; unmatched junction nucleotides: 4. The CDR3 is made up of 13 amino acids. The CDR3 spells CASIGQANYGYTF. CDR3 coding DNA: TGTGCCAGCATAGGACAGGCCAACTATGGCTACACCTTC.

This chain connects TRBV19 to TRBJ2-7; 7 bases are a match to TRBD1. V shed 5 bases and J 4 bases; nucleotides not matched to a gene: 5. CDR3 length: 13 residues. Germline V lookup: CDR1 LNHDA, CDR2 SQIVND (reference sequence). DNA for the CDR3: TGTGCCAGTAGTGACAGGGACGGATACGAGCAGTACTTC. Protein product: CASSDRDGYEQYF.

The chain carries TRBV18 and TRBJ2-6, with D possibly TRBD1 on 5 matching bases. Trimming cost V 8 bases and J 0 bases, with 14 bases left between them. Germline assignment: CDR1 KGHSH and CDR2 LQKENI. This CDR3 has 16 residues. The CDR3 nucleotides read TGTGCCAGCGACTGGACACGAAGCTCTGGGGCCAACGTCCTGACTTTC. Translated, it gives CASDWTRSSGANVLTF.

This clone was found once. The chain carries TRBV5-1 and TRBJ1-2; D not certain. V lost 5 bases and J lost 0, with 17 bases in between. This CDR3 is built from 16 residues. Per the germline V gene, CDR1 is SGHRS and CDR2 is YFSETQ. The CDR3 here is CASRVADLTSNYGYTF. The DNA of the CDR3 is TGCGCCAGCAGGGTGGCCGATTTGACTTCTAACTATGGCTACACCTTC.

The gene calls are TRBV5-6 and TRBJ2-4; no clear D. The ends were cut back, 1 base at V and 0 bases at J, with 14 bases in the middle. CDR1 and CDR2 from the germline V gene are SGHDT and YYEEEE. There are 17 residues in the CDR3. The CDR3 DNA follows: TGTGCCAGCAGCTTGATCGTTCAGGCTCTAGCCAAAAACATTCAGTACTTC. It specifies CASSLIVQALAKNIQYF.

The CDR3 DNA reads as TGCGCCAGCAGCCAAGAGCTAGCGGGGGGGCCGGTGGATACGCAGTATTTT. It is translated as CASSQELAGGPVDTQYF. The chain employs TRBV4-3 and TRBJ2-3; TRBD2 matches 12 bases. The CDR3 totals 17 residues. Trimming took 0 bases from V and 6 from J; bases not matched to a gene: 7. CDR1 and CDR2 (germline): LGHNA, YSLEER.

This chain joins TRBV30 and TRBJ1-5; TRBD1 matches at 9 bases. The CDR3 covers 13 residues. Germline V gene sequence: CDR1 GTSNPN, CDR2 SVGIG (reference sequence). With 4 bases clipped from V and 8 bases from J, the junction kept 6 bases outside the gene matches. The CDR3 is CAWKQGAGEPQHF. The DNA for the CDR3 is TGTGCCTGGAAACAGGGGGCAGGGGAGCCCCAGCATTTT. Variable domain in full (rest from reference TRBV30 and TRBJ1-5): SQTIHQWPATLVQPVGSPLSLECTVEGTSNPNLYWYRQAAGRGLQLLFYSVGIGQISSEVPQNLSASRPQDRQFILSSKKLLLSDSGFYLCAWKQGAGEPQHFGDGTRLSIL.

The chain has TRBV4-1 and TRBJ1-4; the D is unclear. This CDR3 comprises 13 residues. The germline V gene has CDR1 MGHRA and CDR2 YSYEKL. The V end was cut by 4 bases, the J end by 8 bases, with 11 bases between. The DNA for the CDR3 is TGCGCCAGCAGCCGAGGAAGTGGGGAAAAACTGTTTTTT. Protein: CASSRGSGEKLFF.

The rearrangement links TRBV5-4 to TRBJ1-3; the D gene is possibly TRBD1 (6 bases). This CDR3 region has 13 residues. The V gene lost 1 base and the J gene lost 7 bases, with 9 bases spanning the gap. Germline loops: CDR1 SGHNT, CDR2 YYREEE (reference sequence). CDR3 region: CASSLRGGNTIYF. CDR3 sequence (DNA): TGTGCCAGCAGCTTGAGGGGGGGGAACACCATATATTTT.

V and J are TRBV11-2 and TRBJ1-5; D unclear. Germline CDR1 and CDR2: SGHAT and FQNNGV. Trimming stripped 5 bases from V and 3 bases from J, with 11 bases between. The CDR3 loop spans 14 amino acids. The CDR3 spells CASSPDTINQPQHF. The CDR3 DNA is TGTGCCAGCAGCCCCGACACCATCAATCAGCCCCAGCATTTT.

This clone was observed a few times. The rearrangement uses TRBV5-4 and TRBJ2-5; no firm D call. The germline gives CDR1 SGHNT, CDR2 YYREEE (reference sequence). The CDR3 loop spans 15 amino acids. Trimming removed 2 bases at V and 5 bases at J, with 16 bases between. The CDR3 coding sequence is TGTGCCAGCAGCTTCGGCGGAGTTTCGTCGGAGACCCAGTACTTC. Protein: CASSFGGVSSETQYF.

The gene calls are TRBV10-1 and TRBJ1-3; a possible D gene is TRBD1 (6 bases). V was clipped by 3 bases and J by 4 bases, with 13 bases between them. Germline assignment: CDR1 WNHNN and CDR2 SYGVQD (reference sequence). CDR3 length equals 15 residues. CDR3 amino acids: CASSEIQGNGNTIYF. The CDR3, as DNA: TGCGCCAGCAGTGAAATACAGGGTAACGGAAACACCATATATTTT.

This rearrangement joins TRBV5-1 to TRBJ1-2; 10 positions agree with TRBD1. Trimming removed 7 bases from V and 6 bases from J; junction bases left unmatched: 6. This CDR3 is 13 amino acids long. Per the germline V gene, CDR1 is SGHRS and CDR2 is YFSETQ. CDR3 sequence: CASVAGTGDGYTF. CDR3 nucleotides: TGCGCCAGCGTGGCCGGGACAGGGGATGGCTACACCTTC.

The genes are TRBV21-1 and TRBJ1-4. TRBV21-1 is a pseudogene segment. This CDR3 spans 20 amino acids. The CDR3 here is CASSKDAVGGTCATNEKLFF. The CDR3 bases are TGTGCCAGCAGCAAAGATGCCGTGGGGGGGACCTGTGCAACTAATGAAAAACTGTTTTTT.

This clone was detected once. CDR3 protein: CASSPTGQPQHF. The CDR3 DNA follows: TGCGCCAGCAGCCCCACCGGTCAGCCCCAGCATTTT. The V and J genes are TRBV5-1 and TRBJ1-5; no clear D. Trimming cost V 4 bases and J 6 bases, with 8 bases left between them. The CDR3 length is 12 residues. Germline values: CDR1 SGHRS, CDR2 YFSETQ.

This clone was counted once. This chain uses TRBV5-1 with TRBJ2-1; 14 bases match TRBD2. The CDR3 is 15 residues long. Germline CDR1 and CDR2: SGHRS and YFSETQ. The V segment lost 4 bases and the J segment 4 bases; nucleotides outside the gene matches: 1. In DNA, the CDR3 is TGCGCCAGCAGCCGGACTAGCGGGGGGTACAATGAGCAGTTCTTC. Amino acid sequence: CASSRTSGGYNEQFF.

The chain links TRBV4-3 to TRBJ2-5; D possibly corresponds to TRBD2 (6 bases). From germline, CDR1 is LGHNA and CDR2 YSLEER. Trimming pared 8 bases from V and 5 bases from J, leaving 12 bases between. CDR3 size: 12 residues. CDR3 residues: CASSKGRETQYF. The DNA of the CDR3 is TGCGCCAGCTCTAAGGGGAGGGAGACCCAGTACTTC.

The chain recombines TRBV20-1 with TRBJ1-4; D is unresolved. Deletions cut 5 bases from V and 2 bases from J, with 3 bases between. The CDR3 runs to 11 residues. The germline V gene has CDR1 DFQATT and CDR2 SNEGSKA (reference sequence). The CDR3 loop reads CSALTNEKLFF. The DNA for the CDR3 is TGCAGTGCTCTGACTAATGAAAAACTGTTTTTT.

For the CDR3, the DNA is TGTGCCAGCAGCTTAGACTTCTCCTACGAGCAGTACTTC. It encodes CASSLDFSYEQYF. The chain links TRBV7-9 to TRBJ2-7; unclear D gene. Germline CDR1 and CDR2: SEHNR and FQNEAQ (reference sequence). This CDR3 contains 13 residues. The germline V and J ends were trimmed by 1 base and 0 bases, with 4 bases remaining between them. Drawing the rest from reference TRBV7-9 and TRBJ2-7, the complete variable domain is DTGVSQNPRHKITKRGQNVTFRCDPISEHNRLYWYRQTLGQGPEFLTYFQNEAQLEKSRLLSDRFSAERPKGSFSTLEIQRTEQGDSAMYLCASSLDFSYEQYFGPGTRLTVT.

This clone was counted between two and nine times. The CDR3 region has the DNA TGTGCCAGCCAAGTGATGGGACAACAAACGAGTAATGAGCAGTTCTTC. This encodes CASQVMGQQTSNEQFF. The chain combines TRBV2 with TRBJ2-1, with D perhaps TRBD1 (6 bases). Germline V CDR1 and CDR2: SNHLY, FYNNEI. The CDR3 spans 16 residues. V was clipped by 8 bases and J by 7 bases, with 24 bases between them.

This clone was recorded once. Germline and junction disagree at one end, which may indicate a read error. J is TRBJ2-1 and V is TRBV7-9, with D hard to call. Germline loops: CDR1 SEHNR, CDR2 FQNEAQ (reference sequence). The CDR3 spans 11 residues. The CDR3 loop reads CSSSSTGEQFF. The DNA of the CDR3 is TGTTCCAGCAGCTCGACCGGGGAGCAGTTCTTC.

Only one count was recorded for this clone. The chain has TRBV7-3 and TRBJ2-2, with D possibly TRBD1 on 5 matching bases. Trimming removed 4 bases at V and 9 bases at J, with 12 bases between. CDR3 length: 13 residues. From germline, CDR1 is SGHTA and CDR2 FQGTGA. In DNA, the CDR3 is TGTGCCAGCAGCTCGACCAGGGAACGGGAGCTGTTTTTT. This translates into CASSSTRERELFF.

This clone has a single count. J is TRBJ2-7 and V is TRBV29-1; 10 bases match TRBD1. Germline V lookup: CDR1 SQVTM, CDR2 ANQGSEA. The CDR3 contains 13 residues. CDR3 in amino acids: CSAGTGVSYEQYF. For the CDR3, the DNA is TGCAGTGCCGGGACAGGGGTCTCCTACGAGCAGTACTTC.

Worth noting for this clone: Germline and junction disagree at one end, which may indicate a read error. The V gene is TRBV5-1, the J gene TRBJ1-2, with 8 bases that match TRBD1. Germline V lookup: CDR1 SGHRS, CDR2 YFSETQ. CDR3 length equals 14 residues. In DNA form, the CDR3 reads TGCGCCAGCGGCTTAAGGGACAGGACCTTTGACTACACCTTC. This gives the protein CASGLRDRTFDYTF.